The present T cell receptor (beta chain) was sequenced within a study of T cell clonotyping in hematopoietic cell transplantation (dated by TCRdb to about 2021). In the study overall: Pretransplant recipient samples were obtained after cytoreduction. A total of some 140 blood samples were gathered in the study from roughly 40 consecutive transplant recipients along with their related donors. Recruitment of patients was conducted between late 2015 and January 2017, and follow-up was continued until late 2020 or death.

The research as a whole found: Sample size was limited, and cells were not sorted, so CD4 and CD8 repertoire contributions could not be separated. Inverse Simpson Index values from donors and from recipients before transplant predicted broader TCR repertoire diversity after transplant. After transplant, TCR diversity in recipients dropped, and pathologically expanded clonotypes climbed progressively between day 30 and day 180. Overlap with donor repertoires was found for only a small fraction of recipient repertoires, with over 95% found to appear de novo at the given depth.

A remark on this clone: Its target antigen remains unknown. No qualities accompany the bases; no much larger clone lies one base away.

The immunoSEQ assay, a bias-controlled multiplex PCR using V- and J-specific primers, was used to amplify TCR beta CDR3 regions from genomic DNA. A proprietary barcode and Illumina adapter sequences were added to the CDR3 amplicons in a second PCR step. CDR3 libraries were sequenced on an Illumina MiSeq instrument. Under the source paper's analysis protocol: Export and quality control were performed with immunoSEQ Analyzer 3.0, and downstream analyses were performed with R Bioconductor and Immunarch. Only productive rearrangements in the normalized downsampled data set went into calculating the repertoire metrics. In the normalized cohort, a clonotype counted as pathologically expanded if the clonotype was larger than 5 templates. Repertoire diversity was measured with the Inverse Simpson Index. The non-normalized data set was used for CMV-specificity analyses so that all clonotypes could be captured. TCRdb's version of the immuneACCESS table is confined to in-frame rearrangements and falls short of the full clone set. An unresolved V gene accounts for under half of the shortfall where checked; the remainder is of unknown origin. Clone size and the V and J calls come from that table; the DNA yielded D and trimming. This sample gives around 10,000 clones in total; roughly nine tenths of them show up just once. The top ten hold about 13% of the sample.

Based on the germline V gene, the CDR1 and CDR2 sequences are SGHAT and FQNNGV. A distance of 23 bases separates the germline ends of V and J, which lose 5 bases and 6 bases respectively. Its CDR3 holds 17 amino acids, cysteine through phenylalanine. The read is trimmed to its CDR3 DNA, 51 bases read in frame from base 1. Read against the paper, the sample's time point label means: recipient sample about 28 days before transplant, after cytoreduction. Recipient blood was collected about 28 days before transplant and at days 30, 100 and 180 after transplant. Nuclei Lysis Solution was used to extract genomic DNA from fresh or cryopreserved unfractionated peripheral blood mononuclear cells.

The receptor was derived from a woman between 35 and 50 years old with acute myeloid leukemia. Some clones in this sample may be carry-over from other donors' samples. The V and J genes are TRBV11-2 and TRBJ2-1, with a weak D call of TRBD1 (5 bases match). The specimen was peripheral blood mononuclear cells, collected before stem cell transplant. The nucleotide sequence reads as follows: TGTGCCAGCAGCCACGGTTCTCTGGGGCTCATCCGCAATGAGCAGTTCTTC. It translates to CASSHGSLGLIRNEQFF.